These 32 T cell receptor beta chains came from one sample sequenced in a study of T-cell memory formation after mild COVID-19. MiXCR, run by TCRdb on the 5' RACE reads, gives a single entry per CDR3 protein. The table includes about 250,000 distinct CDR3 sequences, 15% detected once. Input material: PBMCs or a T cell subset sorted from them (not recorded which). The source of these receptors is an adult woman who had mild COVID-19 (a few samples of this study predate the infection). Cell type and time point are not known.

This clonotype has ten or more counts. The rearrangement links TRBV6-2 or TRBV6-3 to TRBJ1-2; 7 nucleotides agree with TRBD1. The junction had 20 bases not matched to a gene; V was cut back by 2 bases and J by 8 bases. The CDR3 has 18 residues. Germline values: CDR1 MNHEY, CDR2 SVGEGT. The CDR3 nucleotides read TGTGCCAGCAGTTACCCCCCGCGGGACAGCCGATTTATGTTGGGCTACACCTTC. Translation: CASSYPPRDSRFMLGYTF.

The J gene is TRBJ2-5, the V gene TRBV4-1; TRBD1 aligns across 8 bases. There are 17 residues in the CDR3. V was clipped by 3 bases and J by 6 bases; unmatched bases: 15. Germline assignment: CDR1 MGHRA and CDR2 YSYEKL. CDR3 region: CASSHLIPRDRLKTQYF. In DNA form, the CDR3 reads TGCGCCAGCAGCCATCTCATACCCCGGGACAGGTTAAAGACCCAGTACTTC.

This clonotype was observed a handful of times. Mismatch with germline at one junction end may stem from a read error. V is TRBV7-6 and J is TRBJ2-7, with D perhaps TRBD2 (6 bases). The germline V gene encodes CDR1 SGHVS and CDR2 FNYEAQ. The CDR3 has 13 residues. Here the CDR3 DNA reads TGTGCCAGCAGCTTTGGGGACTCCTACGAGCATTACTTC. It translates to CASSFGDSYEHYF.

This clonotype was picked up a small number of times. The chain joins TRBV6-2 or TRBV6-3 to TRBJ2-2; 12 nucleotides line up with TRBD1. V was clipped by 7 bases and J by 9 bases; unmatched bases: 12. The CDR3 has 16 residues. The V gene's germline CDR1 is MNHEY and CDR2 SVGEGT. The CDR3 region is CASNQRPGQGARELFF. CDR3 coding DNA: TGTGCCAGCAATCAAAGGCCGGGACAGGGGGCCAGGGAGCTGTTTTTT.

The J gene is TRBJ2-1, the V gene TRBV5-4, with 8 bases fitting TRBD1. The CDR3 consists of 15 residues. Per germline, CDR1 SGHNT and CDR2 YYREEE (reference sequence). V lost 4 bases to trimming and J lost 4 bases; unmatched junction nucleotides: 7. The CDR3 region is CASSLGTGEYNEQFF. DNA of the CDR3: TGTGCCAGCAGCCTCGGGACAGGCGAATACAATGAGCAGTTCTTC. Combining the CDR3 with reference TRBV5-4 and TRBJ2-1 gives the whole variable domain ETGVTQSPTHLIKTRGQQVTLRCSSQSGHNTVSWYQQALGQGPQFIFQYYREEENGRGNFPPRFSGLQFPNYSSELNVNALELDDSALYLCASSLGTGEYNEQFFGPGTRLTVL.

The rearrangement joins TRBV7-2 to TRBJ2-5; D may be TRBD2 (7 bases). CDR1 is SGHTA and CDR2 is FQGNSA in the germline V gene. Trimming stripped 5 bases from V and 3 bases from J, with 16 bases between. The CDR3 spans 15 residues. The CDR3 region has the DNA TGTGCCAGCAGCATAGTGGGGGGGGCGGAAGAGACCCAGTACTTC. This translates into CASSIVGGAEETQYF.

The chain combines TRBV3-1 with TRBJ2-7, with D perhaps TRBD2 (5 bases). Germline V lookup: CDR1 LGHDT, CDR2 YNNKEL (reference sequence). The CDR3 spans 14 residues. V was trimmed by 1 base and J by 6 bases, leaving 13 bases between them. The CDR3 protein is CASSQVSPAGEQYF. The CDR3 DNA reads TGTGCCAGCAGCCAAGTCTCACCGGCGGGCGAGCAGTACTTC.

This chain links TRBV7-2 with TRBJ2-3; D is perhaps TRBD2 (6 bases). Between the trimmed V and J ends, which lost 1 base and 2 bases, there was a span of 16 bases. Germline V gene sequence: CDR1 SGHTA, CDR2 FQGNSA. This CDR3 has 17 amino acids. CDR3 loop: CASSLGMRASVTDTQYF. The CDR3 DNA reads as TGTGCCAGCAGCTTAGGAATGAGGGCTAGCGTCACAGATACGCAGTATTTT.

This clonotype was recorded at least ten times. Sequence at one end of the junction differs from germline and may be a read error. DNA for the CDR3: TGTGCCAGCAGCTTAGGGCAGAACTATGGCTACACCTTC. It translates to CASSLGQNYGYTF. V usage is TRBV5-1 and J usage is TRBJ1-2; D call uncertain. This CDR3 spans 13 amino acids. Germline CDR1 reads SGHRS; CDR2 reads YFSETQ.

J is TRBJ2-1 and V is TRBV19, with TRBD2 matching over 8 bases. Per germline, CDR1 LNHDA and CDR2 SQIVND (reference sequence). Trimming cost V 3 bases and J 4 bases; bases outside gene matches: 2. The CDR3 covers 14 residues. Here the CDR3 DNA reads TGTGCCAGTAGTATCGGGGGGGATTACAATGAGCAGTTCTTC. It specifies CASSIGGDYNEQFF.

The sample holds many counts of this clonotype. The V call is TRBV7-2, the J call TRBJ2-7; 9 positions agree with TRBD1. The J segment lost 3 bases and the V segment lost 4 bases, leaving 10 bases of the junction unmatched. CDR3 length: 16 residues. Germline V gene lookup returns CDR1 SGHTA and CDR2 FQGNSA. CDR3 sequence: CASSSNTGGRGYEQYF. In DNA form, the CDR3 reads TGTGCCAGCAGCTCCAACACAGGGGGCAGGGGCTACGAGCAGTACTTC.

The DNA for the CDR3 is TGTGCCAGTAGTCCAAACGTGGGTGAGCAGTTCTTC. It specifies CASSPNVGEQFF. The chain couples TRBV19 to TRBJ2-1; D is unclear. Per germline, CDR1 LNHDA and CDR2 SQIVND (reference sequence). This CDR3 has 12 amino acids. V was clipped by 5 bases and J by 9 bases, with 11 bases between them.

This clonotype was counted a few times. The CDR3 DNA reads TGTGCCAGCCGACAGGGGTACACCGGGGAGCTGTTTTTT. Translated, it gives CASRQGYTGELFF. The rearrangement links TRBV6-2 or TRBV6-3 to TRBJ2-2; the match to TRBD1 covers 8 bases. V dropped 8 bases and J dropped 3; count of bases not matched to a gene: 2. This CDR3 comprises 13 residues. Germline CDR1 reads MNHEY; CDR2 reads SVGEGT.

The V gene is TRBV3-1, the J gene TRBJ2-5, with D hard to call. The germline V gene has CDR1 LGHDT and CDR2 YNNKEL (reference sequence). V lost 2 bases and J 7 bases, leaving 17 bases between the germline ends. The CDR3 is made up of 15 amino acids. CDR3 coding DNA: TGTGCCAGCAGCCAACAGCTCTGGTCCCCCGGGACCCAGTACTTC. Translation gives CASSQQLWSPGTQYF.

The sample holds a few counts of this clonotype. The chain is built from TRBV7-8 and TRBJ2-6; TRBD2 is a possible D gene (6 bases). Per germline, CDR1 SGHVS and CDR2 FQNEAQ. CDR3 length: 17 residues. V was cut by 5 bases and J by 0 bases, with 14 bases left in between. In nucleotides, the CDR3 is TGTGCCAGCAGCCGATACGGGGGAGCCTCTGGGGCCAACGTCCTGACTTTC. Residues: CASSRYGGASGANVLTF.

The chain links TRBV29-1 to TRBJ2-1; no clear D. CDR1 and CDR2 from the germline V gene are SQVTM and ANQGSEA. The V and J ends lost 6 bases and 6 bases respectively, with 12 bases between them. CDR3 length equals 12 residues. CDR3 loop: CSVNTAFNEQFF. CDR3 nucleotides: TGCAGCGTAAACACAGCTTTCAATGAGCAGTTCTTC.

This clonotype was detected a few times. The genes are TRBV7-9 and TRBJ2-5; the D gene is possibly TRBD1 (6 bases). Germline assignment: CDR1 SEHNR and CDR2 FQNEAQ (reference sequence). The ends were cut back, 3 bases at V and 4 bases at J, with 12 bases in the middle. The CDR3 has 14 residues. The CDR3 nucleotides read TGTGCCAGCAGCTTCACAGGGATCGGAGAGACCCAGTACTTC. This encodes CASSFTGIGETQYF.

The chain employs TRBV18 and TRBJ1-1; D perhaps matches TRBD1 (6 bases). Germline V lookup: CDR1 KGHSH, CDR2 LQKENI. V lost 5 bases and J lost 1, with 17 bases in between. This CDR3 region has 16 residues. The CDR3 nucleotides read TGTGCCAGCTCATGGCTCAGGGGTATGTCGAACACTGAAGCTTTCTTT. As protein: CASSWLRGMSNTEAFF.

The sample holds a few counts of this clonotype. The chain recombines TRBV6-6 with TRBJ2-3; 9 nucleotides line up with TRBD2. This CDR3 has 16 amino acids. Trimming at V came to 0 bases and at J to 0 bases, leaving 1 base not matched to a gene. CDR1 and CDR2 from the germline V gene are MNHNY and SVGAGI (reference sequence). CDR3 sequence (DNA): TGTGCCAGCAGTTACTCGACTAGCGGAAGCACAGATACGCAGTATTTT. It translates to CASSYSTSGSTDTQYF.

This clonotype was counted a few times. This rearrangement joins TRBV7-6 to TRBJ2-1; TRBD2 aligns across 10 bases. Germline V gene lookup returns CDR1 SGHVS and CDR2 FNYEAQ. V gave up 2 bases and J gave up 0 bases; unmatched junction bases: 7. This CDR3 has 18 amino acids. The CDR3 sequence is CASSLPGLAESSYNEQFF. The CDR3 DNA reads TGTGCCAGCAGCTTACCCGGACTAGCGGAGAGCTCCTACAATGAGCAGTTCTTC.

The rearrangement uses TRBV29-1 and TRBJ2-1, with D uncertain. The CDR3 length is 14 residues. From germline, CDR1 is SQVTM and CDR2 ANQGSEA. The ends were cut back, 1 base at V and 0 bases at J, with 7 bases in the middle. DNA of the CDR3: TGCAGCGTTGAAGTTAGGAGCTCCTACAATGAGCAGTTCTTC. This sequence encodes CSVEVRSSYNEQFF.

This clonotype was observed at least ten times. The chain employs TRBV7-3 and TRBJ2-3; TRBD2 might be the D (5 bases). This CDR3 comprises 13 residues. V was cut by 3 bases and J by 4 bases, with 8 bases left in between. The germline V gene encodes CDR1 SGHTA and CDR2 FQGTGA. CDR3 bases: TGTGCCAGCAGCTTCGGACTGGCAGATACGCAGTATTTT. This codes for CASSFGLADTQYF. The entire variable domain, with the rest obtained from reference TRBV7-3 and TRBJ2-3, is as follows: GAGVSQTPSNKVTEKGKYVELRCDPISGHTALYWYRQSLGQGPEFLIYFQGTGAADDSGLPNDRFFAVRPEGSVSTLKIQRTERGDSAVYLCASSFGLADTQYFGPGTRLTVL.

This clonotype was observed once. DNA for the CDR3: TGTGCCAGCAGACGTTGGGAGACCCAGTACTTC. Its protein product is CASRRWETQYF. The chain combines TRBV12-3 or TRBV12-4 with TRBJ2-5, with no clear D. This CDR3 is built from 11 residues. V was cut by 6 bases and J by 5 bases, with 7 bases left in between.

This clonotype was counted many times. This rearrangement joins TRBV19 to TRBJ2-7, with D maybe TRBD1 (6 bases). In germline, CDR1 is LNHDA, CDR2 SQIVND (reference sequence). The CDR3 covers 14 residues. Trimming shortened V by 6 bases and J by 0 bases, and 12 bases separated the two germline ends. This chain's CDR3 is CASSLDSLSYEQYF. CDR3 nucleotide sequence: TGTGCCAGTAGCCTGGACAGCCTCTCCTACGAGCAGTACTTC.

This chain connects TRBV12-3 or TRBV12-4 to TRBJ1-1; D is perhaps TRBD1 (5 bases). The CDR3 extends over 17 amino acids. V lost 2 bases and J 3 bases, leaving 19 bases between the germline ends. The CDR3 protein is CASSLPPLRGVYTEAFF. The CDR3 DNA is TGTGCCAGCAGTTTACCCCCTTTGAGGGGCGTCTACACTGAAGCTTTCTTT.

This rearrangement joins TRBV6-2 or TRBV6-3 to TRBJ2-7; 9 nucleotides align to TRBD1. Germline V gives CDR1 MNHEY, CDR2 SVGEGT. The CDR3 length is 14 residues. J was trimmed by 3 bases and V by 6 bases; bases with no gene match: 6. As DNA, the CDR3 is TGTGCCAGCAGGCGTGTGGGACAGGGCTACGAGCAGTACTTC. It codes for CASRRVGQGYEQYF.

The gene calls are TRBV12-3 or TRBV12-4 and TRBJ1-5; the D gene is possibly TRBD1 (6 bases). This CDR3 has 18 residues. Trimming pared 4 bases from V and 3 bases from J, leaving 22 bases between. CDR3: CASSSILTTGGNNQPQHF. The CDR3, as DNA: TGTGCCAGCAGTTCGATCCTTACGACAGGCGGTAACAATCAGCCCCAGCATTTT.

The chain employs TRBV20-1 and TRBJ2-7; D gene ambiguous. The CDR3 is made up of 11 amino acids. The germline V and J ends were trimmed by 2 bases and 2 bases, with 4 bases remaining between them. CDR1 DFQATT and CDR2 SNEGSKA come from the germline V gene (reference sequence). CDR3 coding DNA: TGCAGTGCTAGACAGGCCTACGAGCAGTACTTC. Translation: CSARQAYEQYF.

The J gene is TRBJ2-7, the V gene TRBV4-2; tentative D call: TRBD2 (6 bases). With 3 bases removed from V and 2 bases from J, the gap between germline ends came to 14 bases. The CDR3 extends over 15 amino acids. Germline CDR1 is LGHNA and CDR2 is YNFKEQ. CDR3 loop: CASSQVIGEAYEQYF. Written as DNA, the CDR3 is TGTGCCAGCAGCCAGGTGATTGGGGAGGCCTACGAGCAGTACTTC.

V usage is TRBV20-1 and J usage is TRBJ2-3, with D possibly matching TRBD2 (6 bases). Deletions cut 2 bases from V and 4 bases from J, with 13 bases between. The germline CDR1 and CDR2 sequences are DFQATT and SNEGSKA (reference sequence). CDR3 length: 14 amino acids. The CDR3 DNA is TGCAGTGCTAGAACGATGCGGAGGGCAGATACGCAGTATTTT. It is translated as CSARTMRRADTQYF.

The chain links TRBV7-8 to TRBJ2-7, with 7 bases fitting TRBD1. The germline V gene has CDR1 SGHVS and CDR2 FQNEAQ. The CDR3 length is 13 residues. The trim removed 4 bases at V and 5 bases at J, leaving 5 bases unmatched. CDR3 amino acids: CASSSQGSHEQYF. The CDR3 bases are TGTGCCAGCAGCTCACAGGGGTCGCACGAGCAGTACTTC. Using reference TRBV7-8 and TRBJ2-7 for the parts outside the CDR3, the full variable domain is GAGVSQSPRYKVAKRGQDVALRCDPISGHVSLFWYQQALGQGPEFLTYFQNEAQLDKSGLPSDRFFAERPEGSVSTLKIQRTQQEDSAVYLCASSSQGSHEQYFGPGTRLTVT.

V is TRBV2 and J is TRBJ1-5; TRBD1 aligns across 11 bases. The V gene's germline CDR1 is SNHLY and CDR2 FYNNEI. The junction had 8 bases not matched to a gene; V was cut back by 6 bases and J by 7 bases. This CDR3 is built from 15 residues. CDR3 coding DNA: TGTGCCAGCAGGGATAGGACAGGGGGCAGACAGCCCCAGCATTTT. It specifies CASRDRTGGRQPQHF.